Below are 26 T cell receptor beta chains sequenced from a single sample in a study of CD8+CD57+ T cells in acquired aplastic anemia. CD8+CD57+ cell expansion had been shown by flow cytometry in patients chosen for sequencing. TCR beta VDJ combinations and CDR3 sequences were profiled from genomic DNA. TCRdb re-analysed the reads in MiXCR, keeping a single row per CDR3 protein. This sample yields 200,000 or so distinct CDR3 sequences, of which about 60% are seen a single time; roughly 64% belongs to the top ten. Sample: sorted CD4+, CD8+, or CD8+CD57+ T cells (not recorded which) from PBMCs. The receptors shown here come from a human donor with aplastic anemia.

V usage is TRBV5-8 and J usage is TRBJ2-7; the D call may be TRBD1 or TRBD2 (5 bases each). Germline lookup yields CDR1 SGHTS and CDR2 YDEGEE. The CDR3 runs to 14 residues. Trimming cost V 3 bases and J 2 bases, with 12 bases left between them. Written as DNA, the CDR3 is TGTGCCAGCAGCTGGGACGGACCCCCCTACGAGCAGTACTTC. Amino acid sequence: CASSWDGPPYEQYF.

This chain uses TRBV20-1 with TRBJ1-2; possible D gene TRBD1, 6 bases. The germline gives CDR1 DFQATT, CDR2 SNEGSKA (reference sequence). The CDR3 is 12 residues long. Trimming took 3 bases from V and 6 from J, leaving 11 bases between them. CDR3 region: CSASEGGNGYTF. CDR3 nucleotides: TGCAGTGCTAGTGAGGGGGGGAATGGCTACACCTTC.

The chain links TRBV9 to TRBJ2-4, with 8 bases matching TRBD2. The length of the CDR3 is 16 residues. Trimming at V came to 4 bases and at J to 6 bases, leaving 12 bases not matched to a gene. Germline V CDR1 and CDR2: SGDLS, YYNGEE. The CDR3: CASSQENGGVLNIQYF. The CDR3 bases are TGTGCCAGCAGCCAAGAGAACGGGGGGGTTTTAAACATTCAGTACTTC.

This clonotype was seen only once. The chain couples TRBV20-1 to TRBJ1-1; perhaps TRBD1 as D (5 bases). The CDR3 contains 14 residues. Germline V CDR1 and CDR2: DFQATT, SNEGSKA (reference sequence). The germline V and J ends were trimmed by 1 base and 1 base, with 10 bases remaining between them. The CDR3 nucleotides are TGCAGTGCTAGAGGGGGCCAAAAGAACACTGAAGCTTTCTTT. Translated, it gives CSARGGQKNTEAFF.

This chain connects TRBV9 to TRBJ2-1; 10 bases align to TRBD1. The better agreement between TRBJ2-7 and the DNA end casts doubt on the J call. Germline V gene sequence: CDR1 SGDLS, CDR2 YYNGEE. The CDR3 spans 15 residues. The CDR3 DNA sequence: TGTGCCAGCAGCGAGGGGACAGGGGCTGTCTACGAGCAGTACTTC. Its translation: CASSEGTGAVYEQYF.

The chain is built from TRBV5-4 and TRBJ2-7, with 10 nucleotides matching TRBD1. Trimming cost V 1 base and J 4 bases; bases outside gene matches: 2. Per germline, CDR1 SGHNT and CDR2 YYREEE (reference sequence). This CDR3 is built from 14 residues. CDR3 loop: CASSLWTGGYEQYF. CDR3 in DNA: TGTGCCAGCAGCTTGTGGACAGGGGGTTACGAGCAGTACTTC.

In the case of this clonotype: One junction end disagrees with the germline gene, perhaps due to a read error. The chain recombines TRBV10-1 with TRBJ2-3; D is perhaps TRBD1 (6 bases). Germline V lookup: CDR1 WNHNN, CDR2 SYGVQD (reference sequence). The length of the CDR3 is 16 residues. In DNA, the CDR3 is TGTGCCAGCAGTCGTCAGAGGGGGAGCAGCACAGATACGCAGTATTTT. Its protein is CASSRQRGSSTDTQYF.

This chain uses TRBV2 with TRBJ2-3; no reliable D call. The ends were cut back, 6 bases at V and 0 bases at J, with 13 bases in the middle. Germline V gene lookup returns CDR1 SNHLY and CDR2 FYNNEI. The CDR3 runs 15 residues. The CDR3 is CASSFGSSSTDTQYF. The CDR3 DNA is TGTGCCAGCAGCTTTGGGTCATCTAGCACAGATACGCAGTATTTT.

The V and J genes are TRBV7-9 and TRBJ2-5; D may be TRBD1 (6 bases). Germline CDR1 SEHNR, CDR2 FQNEAQ (reference sequence). V lost 4 bases and J 2 bases, leaving 8 bases between the germline ends. The CDR3 contains 13 residues. DNA for the CDR3: TGTGCCAGCAGCTCCCAGGGGCAAGAGACCCAGTACTTC. Its protein product is CASSSQGQETQYF.

The chain joins TRBV6-4 to TRBJ2-7; weak D call: TRBD2 (5 bases). V lost 2 bases, J lost 1 base, and 9 bases lay in between. Per the germline V gene, CDR1 is MRHNA and CDR2 is SNTAGT. The CDR3 length is 14 residues. CDR3 in amino acids: CASSDAGRSYEQYF. CDR3 sequence (DNA): TGTGCCAGCAGTGACGCGGGTAGGTCCTACGAGCAGTACTTC.

This chain links TRBV24-1 with TRBJ2-5; the D gene could be TRBD1 or TRBD2 (6 bases each). Germline V CDR1 and CDR2: KGHDR, SFDVKD. Deletions cut 0 bases from V and 5 bases from J, with 18 bases between. The CDR3 totals 17 residues. CDR3 protein: CATSDLPRGPAVETQYF. CDR3 nucleotides: TGTGCCACCAGTGATTTGCCCCGGGGGCCGGCGGTGGAGACCCAGTACTTC.

V is TRBV20-1 and J is TRBJ2-7; TRBD1 matches at 8 bases. CDR3 size: 14 residues. Germline CDR1 reads DFQATT; CDR2 reads SNEGSKA (reference sequence). With V trimmed by 1 base and J by 6 bases, 8 bases remained unmatched. The CDR3 protein is CSARGTGRQVEQYF. The DNA for the CDR3 is TGCAGTGCTAGAGGGACAGGGAGGCAGGTCGAGCAGTACTTC.

V is TRBV15 and J is TRBJ2-6; the D is unclear. V was trimmed by 3 bases and J by 1 base, leaving 4 bases between them. The germline gives CDR1 LNHNV, CDR2 YYDKDF (reference sequence). The CDR3 length is 14 residues. CDR3 bases: TGTGCCACCAGCAGGGCATCTGGGGCCAACGTCCTGACTTTC. Translating it yields CATSRASGANVLTF.

This rearrangement joins TRBV19 to TRBJ1-5; D not certain. From germline, CDR1 is LNHDA and CDR2 SQIVND (reference sequence). V was pared by 5 bases and J by 3 bases, with 11 bases between. CDR3 length equals 14 residues. The CDR3 DNA reads as TGTGCCAGTAGTCGCCCCGTGGACAATCAGCCCCAGCATTTT. Translated: CASSRPVDNQPQHF. The full variable domain, completed using reference TRBV19 and TRBJ1-5, is DGGITQSPKYLFRKEGQNVTLSCEQNLNHDAMYWYRQDPGQGLRLIYYSQIVNDFQKGDIAEGYSVSREKKESFPLTVTSAQKNPTAFYLCASSRPVDNQPQHFGDGTRLSIL.

The gene calls are TRBV19 and TRBJ2-1, with D unclear. The V gene lost 4 bases and the J gene lost 10 bases, with 20 bases spanning the gap. This CDR3 is 15 amino acids long. Germline V gene lookup returns CDR1 LNHDA and CDR2 SQIVND (reference sequence). The CDR3 DNA is TGTGCCAGTAGTACCACCCACGCGGCCCCCGCGGAGCAGTTCTTC. Protein sequence: CASSTTHAAPAEQFF.

The rearrangement joins TRBV7-3 to TRBJ1-1; D unresolved. The V end lost 3 bases, the J end lost 2 bases, and 10 bases lay between the germline ends. Germline V gene lookup returns CDR1 SGHTA and CDR2 FQGTGA. The CDR3 loop spans 14 amino acids. The DNA of the CDR3 is TGTGCCAGCAGCTTCGGTCCAGCAAACACTGAAGCTTTCTTT. This gives the protein CASSFGPANTEAFF. Looking up the rest from reference TRBV7-3 and TRBJ1-1 gives the full variable domain: GAGVSQTPSNKVTEKGKYVELRCDPISGHTALYWYRQSLGQGPEFLIYFQGTGAADDSGLPNDRFFAVRPEGSVSTLKIQRTERGDSAVYLCASSFGPANTEAFFGQGTRLTVV.

This CDR3 is CAIKERAEQYF. Written as DNA, the CDR3 is TGTGCCATAAAAGAGCGGGCCGAGCAGTACTTC. The chain couples TRBV10-3 to TRBJ2-7; TRBD2 might be the D (6 bases). Per the germline V gene, CDR1 is ENHRY and CDR2 is SYGVKD. Trimming pared 9 bases from V and 6 bases from J, leaving 12 bases between. CDR3 length equals 11 residues.

The J gene is TRBJ2-3, the V gene TRBV13; 8 positions agree with TRBD2. Trimming at V came to 2 bases and at J to 6 bases, leaving 7 bases not matched to a gene. Per the germline V gene, CDR1 is PRHDT and CDR2 is FYEKMQ (reference sequence). The CDR3 is 15 residues long. The CDR3: CASSLRLAMVDTQYF. The DNA of the CDR3 is TGTGCCAGCAGCTTAAGACTAGCGATGGTCGATACGCAGTATTTT.

CDR3 DNA: TGTGCCAGTATTGGGACTAGCGGTTACAATGAGCAGTTCTTC. Translated, it gives CASIGTSGYNEQFF. The chain uses TRBV19 and TRBJ2-1; 11 nucleotides line up with TRBD2. V was pared by 7 bases and J by 4 bases, with 3 bases of the junction left unmatched. This CDR3 has 14 residues. Germline loops: CDR1 LNHDA, CDR2 SQIVND (reference sequence).

The CDR3 coding sequence is TGTGCCAGCAGCCAACCCGAGGCCTTAATCCACGAGCAGTACTTC. Its protein product is CASSQPEALIHEQYF. This chain connects TRBV4-2 to TRBJ2-7; unclear D gene. The CDR3 totals 15 residues. Trimming took 2 bases from V and 5 from J, leaving 16 bases between them. Germline CDR1 LGHNA, CDR2 YNFKEQ.

This chain uses TRBV2 with TRBJ2-1; 7 positions match TRBD1. The CDR3 is 14 amino acids. Germline CDR1 and CDR2: SNHLY and FYNNEI. The V segment lost 3 bases and the J segment 4 bases; nucleotides outside the gene matches: 3. The CDR3 loop is CASSERGQYNEQFF. CDR3 coding DNA: TGTGCCAGCAGTGAGAGGGGACAGTACAATGAGCAGTTCTTC.

The V gene is TRBV29-1, the J gene TRBJ1-1; 8 bases agree with TRBD1. V shed 6 bases and J 4 bases; nucleotides not matched to a gene: 7. The CDR3 loop spans 13 amino acids. Germline V gene sequence: CDR1 SQVTM, CDR2 ANQGSEA. CDR3: CSVDRAAGTEAFF. CDR3 nucleotides: TGCAGCGTGGACAGGGCCGCGGGCACTGAAGCTTTCTTT.

As concerns this clonotype: Germline is not matched at one junction end, which may reflect a read error. The chain couples TRBV7-6 to TRBJ2-7, with 7 bases fitting TRBD2. The CDR3 is made up of 14 amino acids. CDR1 and CDR2 (germline): SGHVS, FNYEAQ. CDR3 nucleotide sequence: TGCGCCAGCAGCTTGGGAGGGAGTGGGCACGAGCAGTACTTC. Translating gives CASSLGGSGHEQYF.

The chain employs TRBV25-1 and TRBJ2-2; a weak D match, TRBD1 (6 bases). The CDR3 consists of 16 residues. Per the germline V gene, CDR1 is MGHDK and CDR2 is SYGVNS. Trimming took 4 bases from V and 3 from J, leaving 15 bases between them. The CDR3 is CASSGGTRSYTGELFF. The CDR3 DNA follows: TGTGCCAGCAGTGGGGGGACACGAAGCTACACCGGGGAGCTGTTTTTT.

This clonotype was observed a few times. The V gene is TRBV2, the J gene TRBJ2-2; D call uncertain. Trimming cost V 4 bases and J 2 bases, with 8 bases left between them. The germline V gene encodes CDR1 SNHLY and CDR2 FYNNEI. The CDR3 spans 14 residues. CDR3 sequence reads: CASSVQINTGELFF. The CDR3 DNA is TGTGCCAGCAGTGTTCAGATTAACACCGGGGAGCTGTTTTTT. Full variable domain (remainder filled in from reference TRBV2 and TRBJ2-2): EPEVTQTPSHQVTQMGQEVILRCVPISNHLYFYWYRQILGQKVEFLVSFYNNEISEKSEIFDDQFSVERPDGSNFTLKIRSTKLEDSAMYFCASSVQINTGELFFGEGSRLTVL.

The gene calls are TRBV5-4 and TRBJ2-7; D gene ambiguous. Trimming pared 4 bases from V and 0 bases from J, leaving 11 bases between. The CDR3 has 14 amino acids. Germline CDR1 reads SGHNT; CDR2 reads YYREEE (reference sequence). The CDR3 region has the DNA TGTGCCAGCAGCCCAGGCGCCAGCTCCTACGAGCAGTACTTC. Protein product: CASSPGASSYEQYF.